This T cell receptor beta chain was profiled in a study of T cell responses to AZD1222 COVID-19 vaccine (dated by TCRdb to about 2021). A note on the overall study: AZD1222 recipients given second doses at about 4 weeks or at about 12 weeks were pooled, since spike-specific TCR depth and breadth were not found to differ between the two schedules. A total of 233 trial participants underwent TCR sequencing, of whom 200 to 220 had received two doses of AZD1222 and about 25 had received two doses of the MenACWY control vaccine. Enrollment into the trials was organized by age into subgroups of 18-55, 56-69 and 70-plus years, and those subgroups contained 148, 28 and 57 TCR-sequenced participants, respectively.

The intended sense of this specimen's time point label: baseline before first vaccination. The vaccinee samples were drawn from two UK trials, COV001 and COV002, one of which was a single-blind randomized controlled phase 2/3 trial testing AZD1222 (ChAdOx1 nCoV-19) in healthy adults. Trial participant PBMC samples were collected at day 0 and day 28 after the second dose for TCRbeta chain sequencing. There are 15 amino acids in the CDR3, from cysteine to phenylalanine inclusive. Of all the DNA, just the CDR3 is kept, 45 bases in frame from base 1. Germline trimming: 6 bases from V, 3 bases from J; junction bases outside gene matches: 7. CDR1 and CDR2 were assigned from the germline V gene as MNHEY and SVGAGI. The CDR3 regions of human TCRbeta chains were analyzed by immunosequencing. As for the original processing: TCRs in the repertoires were matched against a reference library of SARS-CoV-2-specific TCRs that had been generated with the MIRA antigen-specificity platform. Breadth meant the fraction of unique TCRs that were SARS-CoV-2-associated, whereas depth meant the fraction of total T cells that were SARS-CoV-2-associated. Each spike-specific TCR was assigned to its reactive spike region and to a CD4 or CD8 class using the MIRA data. Log10-transformed breadth and depth values were compared by one-way ANOVA with Sidak's multiple comparisons tests. TCRdb carries this immuneACCESS record with in-frame sequences only. Its versions omit some clonotypes, under half of them owing to an unresolved V gene in the studies checked, with the rest unexplained. V and J calls and clone size come straight from that table; D and trimming were deduced from the DNA. Here the sample has more than 150,000 clones; 90% occur a single time. The ten largest account for about 6.1% of the sample.

The study at large found these results: Because no samples from the day 14 peak response were available, repertoires could be characterized only after the peak T cell response. Participants were mostly white British, with more females than males. The authors suggested clonal diversity may have been underestimated. Conclusions about previously exposed vaccinees are limited because only six or seven AZD1222 recipients were SARS-CoV-2 seropositive at baseline. Reportedly, close to half of the unique spike-specific TCRs recognized epitopes lying outside the regions that are mutated in the B.1.351 and B.1.1.7 variants. Vaccine-associated CD4 TCRs spanned the whole spike protein, with dominant responses in regions 160-218 and 743-854. Spike-specific TCR breadth and depth rose significantly after two AZD1222 doses compared with day 0 and with MenACWY recipients. The 56-69-year group was small, and its depth increase did not reach significance, likely because of low power.

As to this clone: What this receptor recognizes is not known. Nothing much larger sits one base from this clone, and base qualities are not available.

The sequence links TRBV6-5 to TRBJ2-3; TRBD2 matches 9 bases in the middle. The input for sequencing was peripheral blood, taken on day 0 of AZD1222 vaccination. The clonotype comes from an adult in good health. In nucleotide form, the sequence is TGTGCCAGCAGACGACTAGCGGCACTGACAGATACGCAGTATTTT. Translated, this gives CASRRLAALTDTQYF.